The source of this T cell receptor beta chain is a study of cytomegalovirus exposure and HLA in healthy donors (TCRdb year 2017). For the study in its entirety: An earlier analysis of roughly 500 of the donors reported 276 Gb of sequence data and roughly 120 million unique TCR beta sequences obtained from around 180 million T cells. A later analysis re-analyzed previously published TCR beta repertoires from 500 to 700 donors and added high-resolution HLA genotyping to study TCR occurrence patterns. Besides the first cohort of 500 to 700 subjects, a separate validation cohort made up of over a hundred different subjects was used. All discovery cohort repertoires had been generated on a single sequencing platform. An earlier analysis of some 600 of the donors applied high-throughput TCR beta sequencing to assess whether each TCR beta V gene segment acted as functional or pseudogenic. Of the 350 to 450 genotyped donors, over 80% were placed in the genetic ancestry cluster associated with self-reported Caucasian donors. The study used immunosequencing to profile the T cell repertoires of some 600 subjects and linked those repertoires to cytomegalovirus serostatus. To predict cytomegalovirus infection status, the study brought together high-throughput TCR immunosequencing, statistical association of individual TCRs with disease status, and machine learning. Because of strong linkage in the cohort, 4 to 6 DR-DQ haplotypes were treated as single units for association and clustering. The later analysis used no new phenotypic data to find candidate immune exposures, relying instead on TCR beta sequences and their occurrence across donors. Donor age, sex, ethnicity and CMV serostatus were compiled together with the repertoire data. A later genetic analysis used genome-wide SNP genotypes for about 60% of the roughly 700 donors, treating that subset as a discovery cohort. HLA typing covered class I and class II loci at four-digit resolution. Among 398 genotyped donors of the cohort, an average of about 240,000 unique TCR beta nucleotide sequences were sequenced per donor, roughly 20% of them non-productive. The number of typed donors differed by locus: 629-630 for A, B, C, DRB1 and DQB1; roughly 510 for DQA1; 606 for DPA1; and approximately 450 for DPB1. Approximately 310 gigabases of sequencing data and approximately 85 million unique TCR sequences were included in an early release covering under 650 HLA-typed donors. The aim of the study was to test whether cataloging public T cell receptors could identify signatures of past pathogen exposure. The paper as a whole reports these results and caveats: A further reported finding was that TCR beta sequences accurately predicted the HLA-A and HLA-B alleles for most subjects in the first cohort. Over 15 rarely observed V segments, including chromosome 9 orphons, were excluded from the earlier analysis of some 590 of the donors because counts were too low. CMV serostatus was the only immune exposure information available for the cohort. Because HLA typing was unavailable for some donors at each locus, only the typed subset was used in association tests. A later analysis found that TCR association rates varied across HLA loci, with DRB1 alleles showing the most associated TCRs and HLA-C alleles the fewest. Some IMGT-functional V segments, including TRBV6-2 and TRBV6-3, could not be distinguished by the 87-base-pair reads and were therefore excluded. In a later analysis, several top co-occurrence clusters were reported to appear linked to parvovirus B19, influenza, CMV and Epstein-Barr virus. While some public TCRs were present in many individuals, most TCR sequences turned up only very rarely across donors. In vitro tests confirmed that a few of the cytomegalovirus-associated TCR beta chains recognize cytomegalovirus antigens. A cluster of highly shared sequence variants was judged likely to be a technical artifact of the sequencing pipeline. According to a later genetic analysis, donors in an Asian-associated ancestry cluster had fewer N-insertions in productive TCRs than the approximately 710-donor mean. In a later analysis, 15,000 to 20,000 TCR beta sequences were associated with specific HLA alleles at a false discovery rate of 0.05. In a later analysis, most CMV-associated TCR beta chains were found to appear HLA-restricted, with HLA associations seemingly driven largely by CMV exposure. When HLA alleles, especially DR and DQ, strongly co-occurred, attributing TCR associations to individual alleles was difficult. The presence/absence analyses assumed that sequencing depth was roughly uniform across donors, and that assumption may not be true. In the study, 150 to 200 TCR beta chains were listed as associated with cytomegalovirus. In an earlier analysis of about 550 of the donors, most TCR beta V segments were observed in productive rearrangements about 87% or about 30% of the time, broadly matching IMGT annotations. Linkage disequilibrium might explain the correlated functional status among segregating V segments, but an unknown experimental factor could not be excluded. In a later analysis, HLA-associated TCR beta chains showed more clonal expansion and lower generation probabilities than non-associated chains that were equally common. In both the original and validation cohorts, the classifier was reported to diagnose cytomegalovirus status with high specificity and sensitivity. In this cohort, only TCR beta chains were sequenced, and detectable features were limited by the absence of alpha or paired-chain data. The authors suggested that the approach could potentially be generalized to other disease states and immunological phenotypes. V-gene and J-gene trimming of TCR beta chains was associated with a missense DCLRE1C variant in a later genetic analysis, and the association was replicated in an independent cohort.

The cohort comprised fewer than 750 healthy bone marrow donors. At the time of sampling, all cohort members were nominally healthy, though unrecorded immune exposures were likely present. The donor tested CMV seronegative, placing the donor among the 350 to 400 seronegative members of the cohort. A peripheral blood sample was collected from each donor, and TCR beta sequencing was performed on peripheral blood mononuclear cells. The Qiagen DNeasy Blood Extraction Kit was used to extract genomic DNA from the blood cell samples. To note about this clone: Its binding antigen is unknown. No base qualities exist here, and no much larger clone lies one base off it.

The library was made by the immunoSEQ multiplex PCR assay. A mixture of 60 forward primers for TCR Vbeta segments and 13 reverse primers for TCR Jbeta segments was used in the multiplex PCR. Amplification of the CDR3 region of rearranged TCR beta genes was performed with a multiplex PCR assay on genomic DNA. The amplified TCR beta libraries were sequenced on the Illumina HiSeq System as 87-base-pair reads. The authors' analysis ran thus. In a later analysis, tens of millions of unique TCR beta chains were counted across the 666 repertoires, and around 10 million of these chains were shared by at least two donors. Raw reads were error-corrected and collapsed into unique sequences by a nearest-neighbor algorithm in which closely related sequences were merged to remove PCR and sequencing errors. CDR3 sequences were aligned to IMGT reference sequences to assign V, D and J gene segments. Each retained sequence needed at least a six-nucleotide match to both a V gene segment and a J gene segment. A rearrangement was called productive if the CDR3 had no stop codons and remained in frame with V and J, and every other rearrangement was called non-productive. Following IMGT convention, CDR3 was defined as the stretch from the second conserved V-encoded cysteine to the conserved J-encoded phenylalanine. The earlier analysis of some 580 of the donors excluded any sequence lacking an unambiguous match to a single V gene segment. An earlier analysis of 587 of the donors classified V segments as functional when productive rearrangements were above 56.7% and as segregating when the standard deviation between donors was above 5%. A statistical classification framework was developed to diagnose cytomegalovirus status using the catalog of TCR beta chain sequences. A later analysis assigned V and J genes by comparing TCR nucleotide sequences with IMGT/GENE-DB human TR gene sequences. The TCRdist pipeline was used in a later analysis to assign CDR3 sequences and most-parsimonious VDJ recombination scenarios. In a later analysis, each TCR beta chain was defined by its CDR3 amino acid sequence together with its V-gene family, and reads without a unique V-gene family were excluded. As a way to deal with suspected cross-contamination and a sequencing artifact, a later analysis dropped 450 to 600 nucleotide sequences that were highly shared and had low generation probability. In a later analysis, a clonal expansion index for each public chain was calculated from normalized within-repertoire ranks of inferred template counts. Generation probabilities in a later analysis came from a VDJ recombination model fitted to out-of-frame rearrangements, and those results were checked against IGoR. In a later analysis, hypergeometric tests were used to score TCR-TCR, TCR-HLA and TCR-CMV co-occurrence, with a repertoire-size bias correction applied to TCR pairs. A later analysis estimated false discovery rates by permuting HLA or CMV assignments 20 times. In a later analysis, co-occurring TCRs were grouped using DBSCAN, with TCRdist sequence similarity added in when clustering inside HLA-allele-positive subsets. For co-occurrence clustering, repertoires with fewer than 30,000 or more than 120,000 public chains were excluded, along with 4 to 6 repertoires with anomalous nucleotide sharing. TCRdb took over this immuneACCESS table, retaining in-frame rearrangements with V and J assigned. Such tables are incomplete; in checked studies, under half of the missing clones stem from an unresolved V gene, and the remainder is unexplained. That table gives V, J and clone size, and the DNA gave D and trimming. In this sample the table shows 250,000 to 350,000 clones, about 80% of which occur a single time. The biggest ten clones account for roughly 0.31% of the sample.

As encoded in the germline V gene (reference sequence), CDR1 is GTSNPN while CDR2 is SVGIG. From the cysteine up to the phenylalanine, the CDR3 has a length of 16 residues. Only CDR3 DNA is held: 48 bases, read in frame from base 1. V was cut back by 3 bases and J by 5 bases, leaving a gap of 19 bases between them. The chain links TRBV30 with TRBJ1-4; D gene: possibly TRBD1, on 5 matching bases. The sequence was obtained from a girl under 10 years old in good health and CMV-seronegative. Sequencing was performed on PBMCs. The DNA sequence follows: TGTGCCTGGAGAGTACTTCGTGGCAGGGTGAATGAAAAACTGTTTTTT. It translates to CAWRVLRGRVNEKLFF.